This is a list of T cell receptor beta chains from one sample in a study of control samples from healthy donors and cancer patients. TCRdb's copy holds only in-frame clones and misses some; the assay was immunoSEQ multiplex PCR. The sample lists about 140,000 clones, about 88% occurring once. The sample consisted of blood. These receptors came from a woman between 25 and 40 years old in good health. The CDR3 runs from the conserved cysteine through the conserved F or W. A D gene is named only where the DNA matches it firmly. For some rows the clone size is stated as once, few or many, or as a class when expanded; others skip it.

TRBV21-1	TRBJ1-6	few	NA	TGTGCCAGCAGCAAAGGAGGGGAGCCGAATTCACCCCTCCACTTT	CASSKGGEPNSPLHF
TRBV2	TRBJ1-3	NA	TRBD1	TGTGCCAGCATTAGGACAGGGGGCTCTGGAAACACCATATATTTT	CASIRTGGSGNTIYF
TRBV25-1	TRBJ2-2	NA	NA	TGTGCCAGCAGTGGCGAGAGACTCACCGGGGAGCTGTTTTTT	CASSGERLTGELFF
TRBV3-1/TRBV3-2	TRBJ2-5	NA	TRBD1	TGTGCCAGCAGGTTACAGGGGACAGTAGAGACCCAGTACTTC	CASRLQGTVETQYF
TRBV29-1	TRBJ1-4	NA	NA	TGCAGCGTTGCCCCGACAACTAATGAAAAACTGTTTTTT	CSVAPTTNEKLFF
TRBV19	TRBJ1-5	NA	NA	TGTGCCAGTAGTATAGTAGCGGGGACACTCAATCAGCCCCAGCATTTT	CASSIVAGTLNQPQHF
TRBV24-1	TRBJ2-3	NA	TRBD1	TGTGCCACCAGTGATCAGGGGGCGGAAGATACGCAGTATTTT	CATSDQGAEDTQYF
TRBV19	TRBJ2-2	NA	NA	TGTGCCAGTAGTATAGACGGGGCGAGTACCGGGGAGCTGTTTTTT	CASSIDGASTGELFF
TRBV2	TRBJ1-1	few	TRBD1	TGTGCCAGCAGCGGGACAGGCTCCTGGGGCACTGAAGCTTTCTTT	CASSGTGSWGTEAFF
TRBV6-2/TRBV6-3	TRBJ2-5	NA	NA	TGTGCCAGCAGCCGGTCGGCAGCGGGTGGGGAGACCCAGTACTTC	CASSRSAAGGETQYF
TRBV7-2	TRBJ2-2	NA	TRBD1	TGTGCCAGCAGCTTCTCCGGGACAGGGGGCGGCGGGGAGCTGTTTTTT	CASSFSGTGGGGELFF
TRBV19	TRBJ2-7	NA	NA	TGTGCCAGTAGTCCCCAGGGGTCCTCCTACGAGCAGTACTTC	CASSPQGSSYEQYF
TRBV3-1/TRBV3-2	TRBJ2-7	NA	TRBD2	TGTGCCAGCAGCCAAGCCCTAGCGGGTCCCTACGAGCAGTACTTC	CASSQALAGPYEQYF
TRBV6-7	TRBJ2-5	NA	NA	TGTGCCAGCAGTTTACCCTCCGGGGGGCAGGAAGAGACCCAGTACTTC	CASSLPSGGQEETQYF
TRBV5-6	TRBJ1-1	NA	NA	TGTGCCAGCAGCTTGGGTTGGAACACTGAAGCTTTCTTT	CASSLGWNTEAFF
TRBV19	TRBJ2-1	NA	NA	TGTGCCAGTAGTATTATGAGCGGCTCCTACAATGAGCAGTTCTTC	CASSIMSGSYNEQFF
TRBV29-1	TRBJ1-4	NA	NA	TGCAGCGTGTATACAGGAAATGAAAAACTGTTTTTT	CSVYTGNEKLFF